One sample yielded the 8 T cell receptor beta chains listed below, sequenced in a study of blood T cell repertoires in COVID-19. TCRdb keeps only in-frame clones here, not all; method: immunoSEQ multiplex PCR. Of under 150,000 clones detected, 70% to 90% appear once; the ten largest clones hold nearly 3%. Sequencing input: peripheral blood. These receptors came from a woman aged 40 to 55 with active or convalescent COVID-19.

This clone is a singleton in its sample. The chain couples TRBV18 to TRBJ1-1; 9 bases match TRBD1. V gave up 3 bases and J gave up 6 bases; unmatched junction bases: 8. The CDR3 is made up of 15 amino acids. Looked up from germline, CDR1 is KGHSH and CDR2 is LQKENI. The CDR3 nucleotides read TGTGCCAGCTCACCGGACAGGGGCTCGGTCGCTGAAGCTTTCTTT. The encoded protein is CASSPDRGSVAEAFF.

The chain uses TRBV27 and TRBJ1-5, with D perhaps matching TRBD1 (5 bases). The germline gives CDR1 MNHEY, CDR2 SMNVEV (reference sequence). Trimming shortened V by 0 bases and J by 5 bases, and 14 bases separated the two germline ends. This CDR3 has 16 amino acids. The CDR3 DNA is TGTGCCAGCAGTTTATCAGCCGGGGGGATCTATCAGCCCCAGCATTTT. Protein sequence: CASSLSAGGIYQPQHF.

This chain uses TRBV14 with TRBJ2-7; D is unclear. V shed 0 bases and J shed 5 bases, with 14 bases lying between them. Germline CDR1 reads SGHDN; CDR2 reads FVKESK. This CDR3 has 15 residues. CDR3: CASSQDFWSGNEQYF. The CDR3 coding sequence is TGTGCCAGCAGCCAAGATTTCTGGTCGGGTAACGAGCAGTACTTC.

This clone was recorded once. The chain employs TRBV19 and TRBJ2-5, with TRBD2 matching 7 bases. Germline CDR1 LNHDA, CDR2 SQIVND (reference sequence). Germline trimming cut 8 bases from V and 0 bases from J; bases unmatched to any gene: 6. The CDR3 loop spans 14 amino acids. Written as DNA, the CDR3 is TGTGCCAGTCGGGAAGCGGGGAACCAAGAGACCCAGTACTTC. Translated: CASREAGNQETQYF.

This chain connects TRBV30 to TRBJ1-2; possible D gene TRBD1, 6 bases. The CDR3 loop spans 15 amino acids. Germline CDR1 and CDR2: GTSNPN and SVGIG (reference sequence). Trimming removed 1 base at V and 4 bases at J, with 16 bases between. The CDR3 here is CAWSAYGTSLYGYTF. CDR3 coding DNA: TGTGCCTGGAGTGCCTACGGGACATCACTCTATGGCTACACCTTC.

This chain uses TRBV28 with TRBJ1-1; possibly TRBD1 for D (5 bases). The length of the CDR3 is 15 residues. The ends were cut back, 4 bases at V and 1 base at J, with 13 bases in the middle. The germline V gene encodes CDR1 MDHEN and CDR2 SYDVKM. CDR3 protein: CASSSLGTGNTEAFF. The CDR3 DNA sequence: TGTGCCAGCAGTTCTCTCGGTACAGGGAACACTGAAGCTTTCTTT.

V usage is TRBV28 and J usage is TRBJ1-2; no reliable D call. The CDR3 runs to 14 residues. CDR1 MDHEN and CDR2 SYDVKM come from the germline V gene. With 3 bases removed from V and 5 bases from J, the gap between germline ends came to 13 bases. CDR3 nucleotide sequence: TGTGCCAGCAGTTTGGGCAGCGGCGGGTATGGCTACACCTTC. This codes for CASSLGSGGYGYTF.

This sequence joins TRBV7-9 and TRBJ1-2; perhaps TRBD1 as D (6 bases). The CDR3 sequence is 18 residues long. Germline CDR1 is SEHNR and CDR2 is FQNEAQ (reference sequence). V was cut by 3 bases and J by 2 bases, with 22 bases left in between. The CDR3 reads CASSFKAGAHLGNYGYTF. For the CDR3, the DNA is TGTGCCAGCAGCTTTAAGGCAGGGGCCCACCTTGGGAACTATGGCTACACCTTC.